This TCR beta chain came from a study of blood T cells in healthy people across ages. Study results and caveats: Diversity of TCR beta correlated strongly with naive T cell percentage. The study could not conclusively compare naive and antigen-experienced cells, given its unsorted PBMCs.

The V gene lost 0 bases and the J gene lost 5 bases, with 10 bases spanning the gap. The CDR3 consists of 13 residues. The germline V gene encodes CDR1 DFQATT and CDR2 SNEGSKA (reference sequence). A second PCR of 7 to 11 cycles used a sample-barcoded 5' primer and a J-beta primer mix. MiXCR was run by TCRdb on the 5' RACE reads, yielding one entry per CDR3 protein. The sample has 850,000 to 1,100,000 distinct CDR3 sequences, about two fifths seen once; the top ten hold under 15%. The individuals who served as donors were healthy Caucasians living in Russia, aged about 6 to 100. A minimum of 7 million PBMCs was isolated per sample. Comments on this clonotype: The antigen remains unidentified.

Input material: blood. The chain combines TRBV20-1 with TRBJ1-2; D ambiguous. The origin of this receptor is a man in his late teens or twenties in good health. The CDR3 reads CSARDIREYGYTF. For the CDR3, the DNA is TGCAGTGCTAGAGATATAAGAGAATATGGCTACACCTTC.